This TCR beta chain was captured in a study of shared clonotypes between healthy human individuals. A note on this clone: Its target is unknown.

Naive CD8 cells, CD45RO-negative and positively selected for CCR7, excluded terminally differentiated effector memory CD45RA+ cells. Findings and caveats of the study: All-four-donor shared clonotypes had higher generation probabilities than non-shared clonotypes did. Owing to a small donor count, the genetic and exposure-history diversity represented was limited. Shared across a few donors were around 5% of the naive CD4 clonotypes.

The germline V gene has CDR1 SGHTA and CDR2 FQGNSA. The CDR3 length is 16 residues. Trimming removed 3 bases from V and 1 base from J, with 12 bases in between. At a deep level, the assay was run. The protocol was immunoSEQ multiplex PCR, while the TCRdb copy is restricted to in-frame clones and leaves out a portion. The sample yields roughly 570,000 clones, 95% to 98% seen once. The clonotype comes from a young man in good health. Sequences were obtained from naive CD8+ T cells sorted from blood. The rearrangement joins TRBV7-2 to TRBJ2-2, with D possibly being TRBD1 (6 bases). The DNA for the CDR3 is TGTGCCAGCAGCTTGGGATTCAGGGGGAACACCGGGGAGCTGTTTTTT. Amino acid sequence: CASSLGFRGNTGELFF.